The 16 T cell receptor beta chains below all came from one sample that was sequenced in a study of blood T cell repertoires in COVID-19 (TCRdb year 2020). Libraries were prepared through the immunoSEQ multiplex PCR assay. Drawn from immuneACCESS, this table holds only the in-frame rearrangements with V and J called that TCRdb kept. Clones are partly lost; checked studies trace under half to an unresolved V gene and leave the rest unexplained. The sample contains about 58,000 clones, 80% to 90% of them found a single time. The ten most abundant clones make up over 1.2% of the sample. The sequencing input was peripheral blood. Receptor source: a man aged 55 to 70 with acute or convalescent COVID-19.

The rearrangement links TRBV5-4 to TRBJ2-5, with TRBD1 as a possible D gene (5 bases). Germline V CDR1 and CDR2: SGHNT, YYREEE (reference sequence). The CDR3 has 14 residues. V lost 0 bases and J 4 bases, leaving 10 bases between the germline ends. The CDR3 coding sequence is TGTGCCAGCAGCTTGGGGCAGGGAAGAGAGACCCAGTACTTC. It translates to CASSLGQGRETQYF.

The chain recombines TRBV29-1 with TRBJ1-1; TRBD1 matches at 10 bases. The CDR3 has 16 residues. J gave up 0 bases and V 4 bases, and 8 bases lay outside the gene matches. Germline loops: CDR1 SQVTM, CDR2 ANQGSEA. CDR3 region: CSVGETGGWMNTEAFF. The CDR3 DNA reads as TGCAGCGTTGGAGAGACAGGGGGCTGGATGAACACTGAAGCTTTCTTT.

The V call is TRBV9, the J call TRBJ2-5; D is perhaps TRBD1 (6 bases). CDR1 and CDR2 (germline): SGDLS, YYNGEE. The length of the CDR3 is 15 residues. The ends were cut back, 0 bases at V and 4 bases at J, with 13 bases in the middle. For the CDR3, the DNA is TGTGCCAGCAGCGTAGCGGAAGGGGGAATAGAGACCCAGTACTTC. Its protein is CASSVAEGGIETQYF.

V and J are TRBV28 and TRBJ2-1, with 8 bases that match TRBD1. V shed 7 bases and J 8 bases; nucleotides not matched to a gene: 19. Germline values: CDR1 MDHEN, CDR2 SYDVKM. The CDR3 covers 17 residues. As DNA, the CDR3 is TGTGCCAGCACCCTGAGTATAGGCCGGACAGGGCGCGATGAGCAGTTCTTC. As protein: CASTLSIGRTGRDEQFF.

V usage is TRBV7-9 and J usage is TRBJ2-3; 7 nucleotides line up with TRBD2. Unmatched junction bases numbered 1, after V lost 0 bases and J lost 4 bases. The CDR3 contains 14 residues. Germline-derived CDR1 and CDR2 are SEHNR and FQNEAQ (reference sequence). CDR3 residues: CASSLATSSDTQYF. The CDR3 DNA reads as TGTGCCAGCAGCTTAGCGACTAGCTCAGATACGCAGTATTTT.

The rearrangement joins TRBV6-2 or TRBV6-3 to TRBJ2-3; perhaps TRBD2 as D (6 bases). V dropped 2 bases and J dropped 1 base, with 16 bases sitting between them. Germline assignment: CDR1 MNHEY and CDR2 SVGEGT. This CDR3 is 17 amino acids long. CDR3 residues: CASSYLNGRSGTDTQYF. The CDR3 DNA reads TGTGCCAGCAGTTACCTTAACGGGAGATCGGGCACAGATACGCAGTATTTT.

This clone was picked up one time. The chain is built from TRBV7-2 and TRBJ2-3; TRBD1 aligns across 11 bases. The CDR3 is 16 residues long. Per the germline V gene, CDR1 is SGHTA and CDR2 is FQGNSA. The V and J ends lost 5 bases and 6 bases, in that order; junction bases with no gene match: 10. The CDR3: CASSPGTGGERDTQYF. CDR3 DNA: TGTGCCAGCAGCCCCGGGACAGGGGGTGAGAGGGATACGCAGTATTTT.

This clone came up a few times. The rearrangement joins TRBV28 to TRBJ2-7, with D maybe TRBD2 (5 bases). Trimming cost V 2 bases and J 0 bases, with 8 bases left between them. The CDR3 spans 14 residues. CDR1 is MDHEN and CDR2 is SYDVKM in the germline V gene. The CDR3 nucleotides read TGTGCCAGCAGTTTACCGGGGAGCTCCTACGAGCAGTACTTC. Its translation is CASSLPGSSYEQYF.

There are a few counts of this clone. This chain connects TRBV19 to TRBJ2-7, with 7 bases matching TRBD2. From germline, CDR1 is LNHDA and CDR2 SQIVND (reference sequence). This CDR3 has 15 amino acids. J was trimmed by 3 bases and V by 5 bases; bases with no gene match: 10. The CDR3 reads CASSPKAREVYEQYF. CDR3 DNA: TGTGCCAGTAGTCCGAAAGCCCGGGAGGTCTACGAGCAGTACTTC.

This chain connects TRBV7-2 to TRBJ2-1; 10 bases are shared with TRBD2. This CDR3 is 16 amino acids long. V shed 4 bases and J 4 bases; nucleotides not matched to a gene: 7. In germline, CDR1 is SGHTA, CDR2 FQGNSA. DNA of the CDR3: TGTGCCAGCAGCTCACAAGCGGGAGGGCCTTACAATGAGCAGTTCTTC. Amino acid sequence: CASSSQAGGPYNEQFF.

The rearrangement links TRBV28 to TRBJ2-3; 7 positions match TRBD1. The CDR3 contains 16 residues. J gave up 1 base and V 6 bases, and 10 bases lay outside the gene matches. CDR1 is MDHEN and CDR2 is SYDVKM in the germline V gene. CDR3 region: CASSRRTGGGTDTQYF. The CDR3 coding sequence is TGTGCCAGCAGCAGACGGACAGGCGGAGGCACAGATACGCAGTATTTT. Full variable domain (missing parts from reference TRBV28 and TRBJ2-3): DVKVTQSSRYLVKRTGEKVFLECVQDMDHENMFWYRQDPGLGLRLIYFSYDVKMKEKGDIPEGYSVSREKKERFSLILESASTNQTSMYLCASSRRTGGGTDTQYFGPGTRLTVL.

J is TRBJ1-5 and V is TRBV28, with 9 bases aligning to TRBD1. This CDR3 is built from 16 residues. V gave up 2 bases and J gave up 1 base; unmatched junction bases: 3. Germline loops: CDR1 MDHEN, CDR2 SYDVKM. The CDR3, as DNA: TGTGCCAGCAGTTTAGGGACAGGGCCAAGCAATCAGCCCCAGCATTTT. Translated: CASSLGTGPSNQPQHF.

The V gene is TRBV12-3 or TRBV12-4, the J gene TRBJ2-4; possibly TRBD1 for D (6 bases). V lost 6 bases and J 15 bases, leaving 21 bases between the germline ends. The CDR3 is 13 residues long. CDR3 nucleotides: TGTGCCAGCAGCGGCAGCCCCAGGGGCTCTCTGTACTTC. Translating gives CASSGSPRGSLYF.

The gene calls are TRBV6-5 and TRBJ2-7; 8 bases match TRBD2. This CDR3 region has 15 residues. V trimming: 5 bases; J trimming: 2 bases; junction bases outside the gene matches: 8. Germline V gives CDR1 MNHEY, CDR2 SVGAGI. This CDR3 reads CASSPGGLGAYEQYF. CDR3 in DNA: TGTGCCAGCAGTCCGGGGGGACTAGGGGCCTACGAGCAGTACTTC.

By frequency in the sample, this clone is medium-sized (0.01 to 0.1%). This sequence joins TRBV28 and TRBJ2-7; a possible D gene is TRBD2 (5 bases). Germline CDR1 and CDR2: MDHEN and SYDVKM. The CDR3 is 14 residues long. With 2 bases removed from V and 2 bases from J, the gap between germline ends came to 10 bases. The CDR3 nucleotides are TGTGCCAGCAGTTTAGAGAGGGAAACCTACGAGCAGTACTTC. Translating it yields CASSLERETYEQYF. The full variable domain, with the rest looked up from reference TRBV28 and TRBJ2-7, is DVKVTQSSRYLVKRTGEKVFLECVQDMDHENMFWYRQDPGLGLRLIYFSYDVKMKEKGDIPEGYSVSREKKERFSLILESASTNQTSMYLCASSLERETYEQYFGPGTRLTVT.

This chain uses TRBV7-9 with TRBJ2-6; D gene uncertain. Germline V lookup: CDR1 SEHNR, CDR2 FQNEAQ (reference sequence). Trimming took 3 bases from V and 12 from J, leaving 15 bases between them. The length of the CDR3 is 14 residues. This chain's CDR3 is CASSLVERRGVLTF. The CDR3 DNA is TGTGCCAGCAGCTTGGTGGAGAGGCGAGGCGTCCTGACTTTC.